This T cell receptor (beta chain) came from a study of CD8 T cells in ankylosing spondylitis. Details on this clonotype: Its antigen is not identified.

CDR1 and CDR2 (germline): SGHRS, YFSETQ. CDR3 length equals 14 residues. V shed 1 base and J shed 5 bases, with 12 bases lying between them. Libraries of TCR beta came from quantitative 5'-RACE with molecular barcodes. TCRdb analysed the 5' RACE reads with MiXCR anew, one entry per CDR3 protein. The sample holds about 240,000 distinct CDR3 sequences, 24% seen once. Overall study findings and caveats: Significantly higher representation of disease-linked clones was reported for matched ankylosing spondylitis synovial fluid. What seemed typical of ankylosing spondylitis blood was a TCR beta motif built from roughly eight highly homologous variants.

Sequencing was done on a sample of blood, either unsorted or a sorted T cell fraction (not recorded which). This chain joins TRBV5-1 and TRBJ2-5; TRBD1 is a possible D gene (5 bases). The sequence derives from a male donor with ankylosing spondylitis or in good health (not recorded which). CDR3 DNA sequence: TGCGCCAGCAGCTTGACAGCGTCAGGGGAGACCCAGTACTTC. As protein: CASSLTASGETQYF.